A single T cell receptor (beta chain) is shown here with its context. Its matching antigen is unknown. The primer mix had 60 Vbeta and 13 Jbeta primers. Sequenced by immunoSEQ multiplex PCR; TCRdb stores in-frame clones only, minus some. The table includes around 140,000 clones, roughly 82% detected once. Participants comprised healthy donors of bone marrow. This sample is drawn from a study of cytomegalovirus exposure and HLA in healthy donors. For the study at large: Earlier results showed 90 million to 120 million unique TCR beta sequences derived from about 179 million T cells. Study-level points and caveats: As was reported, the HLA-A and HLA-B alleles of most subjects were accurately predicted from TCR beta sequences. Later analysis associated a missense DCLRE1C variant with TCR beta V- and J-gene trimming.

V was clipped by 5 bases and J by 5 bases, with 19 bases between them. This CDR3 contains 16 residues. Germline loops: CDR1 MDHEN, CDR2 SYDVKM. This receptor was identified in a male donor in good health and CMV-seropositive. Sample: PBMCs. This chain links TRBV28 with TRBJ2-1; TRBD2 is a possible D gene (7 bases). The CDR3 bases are TGTGCCAGCAGTCCCCTTAGGGGGGGCGCCGACAATGAGCAGTTCTTC. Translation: CASSPLRGGADNEQFF. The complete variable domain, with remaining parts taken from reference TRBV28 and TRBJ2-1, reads DVKVTQSSRYLVKRTGEKVFLECVQDMDHENMFWYRQDPGLGLRLIYFSYDVKMKEKGDIPEGYSVSREKKERFSLILESASTNQTSMYLCASSPLRGGADNEQFFGPGTRLTVL.